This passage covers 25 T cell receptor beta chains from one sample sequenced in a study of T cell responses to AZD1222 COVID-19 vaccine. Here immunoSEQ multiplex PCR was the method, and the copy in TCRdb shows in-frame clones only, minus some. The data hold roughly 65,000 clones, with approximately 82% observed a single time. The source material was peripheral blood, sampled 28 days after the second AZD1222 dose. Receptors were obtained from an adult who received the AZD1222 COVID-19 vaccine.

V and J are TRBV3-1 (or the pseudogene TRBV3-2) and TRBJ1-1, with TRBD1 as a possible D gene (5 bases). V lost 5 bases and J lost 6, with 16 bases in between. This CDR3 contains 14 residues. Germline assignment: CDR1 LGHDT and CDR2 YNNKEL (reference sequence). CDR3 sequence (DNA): TGTGCCAGCAGCTCTGTTTCAGGGATGTCTGAAGCTTTCTTT. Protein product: CASSSVSGMSEAFF.

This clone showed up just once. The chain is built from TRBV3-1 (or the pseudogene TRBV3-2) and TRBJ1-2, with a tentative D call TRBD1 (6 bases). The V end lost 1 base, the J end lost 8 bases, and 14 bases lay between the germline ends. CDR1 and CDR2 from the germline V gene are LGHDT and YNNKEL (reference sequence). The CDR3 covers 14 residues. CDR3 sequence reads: CASSQATGNHGYTF. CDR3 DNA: TGTGCCAGCAGCCAAGCTACAGGGAATCACGGCTACACCTTC.

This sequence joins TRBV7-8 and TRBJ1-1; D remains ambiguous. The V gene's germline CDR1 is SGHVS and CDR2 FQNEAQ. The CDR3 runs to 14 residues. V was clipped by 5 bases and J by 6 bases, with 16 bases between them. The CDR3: CASSPSGRGPEAFF. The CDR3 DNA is TGTGCCAGCAGCCCGAGCGGCCGAGGCCCTGAAGCTTTCTTT.

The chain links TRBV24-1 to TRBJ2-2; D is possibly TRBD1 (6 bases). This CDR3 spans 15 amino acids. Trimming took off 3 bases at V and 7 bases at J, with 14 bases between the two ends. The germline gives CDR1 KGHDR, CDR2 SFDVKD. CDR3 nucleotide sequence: TGTGCCACCAGTGATAGGACAGTTCCGAGCGGGGAGCTGTTTTTT. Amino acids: CATSDRTVPSGELFF.

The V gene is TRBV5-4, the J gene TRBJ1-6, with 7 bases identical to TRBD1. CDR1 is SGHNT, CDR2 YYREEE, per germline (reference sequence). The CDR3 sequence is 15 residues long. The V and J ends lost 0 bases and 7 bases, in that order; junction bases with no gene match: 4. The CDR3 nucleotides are TGTGCCAGCAGCTTGGGACAGGGTTTGAATTCACCCCTCCACTTT. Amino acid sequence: CASSLGQGLNSPLHF.

The CDR3: CASSEFRGNQPQHF. In DNA, the CDR3 is TGTGCCAGCAGTGAATTTAGGGGAAATCAGCCCCAGCATTTT. This chain joins TRBV2 and TRBJ1-5, with a tentative D call TRBD1 (5 bases). The CDR3 has 14 residues. CDR1 is SNHLY and CDR2 is FYNNEI in the germline V gene. Between the trimmed V and J ends, which lost 2 bases and 4 bases, there was a span of 9 bases.

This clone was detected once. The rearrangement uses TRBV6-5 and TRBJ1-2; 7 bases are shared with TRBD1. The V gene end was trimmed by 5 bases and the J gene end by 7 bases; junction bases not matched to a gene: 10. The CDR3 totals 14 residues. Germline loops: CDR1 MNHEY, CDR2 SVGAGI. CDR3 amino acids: CASSPSGGHGGYTF. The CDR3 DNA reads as TGTGCCAGCAGTCCTTCAGGGGGTCACGGTGGCTACACCTTC.

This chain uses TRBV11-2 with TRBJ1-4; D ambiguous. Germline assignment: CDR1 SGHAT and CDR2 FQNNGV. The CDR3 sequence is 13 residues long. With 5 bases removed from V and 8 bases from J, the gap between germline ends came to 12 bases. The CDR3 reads CASSPRLGEKLFF. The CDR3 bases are TGTGCCAGCAGCCCCCGCCTAGGGGAAAAACTGTTTTTT.

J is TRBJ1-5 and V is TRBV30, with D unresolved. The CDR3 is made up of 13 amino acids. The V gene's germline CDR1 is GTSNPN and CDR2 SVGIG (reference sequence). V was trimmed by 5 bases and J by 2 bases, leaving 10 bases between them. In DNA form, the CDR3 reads TGTGCCTGGGCTCCCACAGGCAATCAGCCCCAGCATTTT. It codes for CAWAPTGNQPQHF.

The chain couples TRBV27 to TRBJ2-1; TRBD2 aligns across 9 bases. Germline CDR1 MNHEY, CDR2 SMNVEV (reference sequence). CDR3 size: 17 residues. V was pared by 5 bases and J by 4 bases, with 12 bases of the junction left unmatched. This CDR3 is CASSPRPSGMMYNEQFF. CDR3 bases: TGTGCCAGCAGTCCCCGGCCTAGCGGGATGATGTACAATGAGCAGTTCTTC.

CDR3 bases: TGTGCCAGCAGTTATGACAGGCTAACGAGCTCCTACAATGAGCAGTTCTTC. Protein product: CASSYDRLTSSYNEQFF. The rearrangement uses TRBV6-2 or TRBV6-3 and TRBJ2-1; maybe TRBD1 (6 bases). Trimming cost V 3 bases and J 0 bases, with 15 bases left between them. CDR1 is MNHEY, CDR2 SVGEGT, per germline. The CDR3 runs 17 residues.

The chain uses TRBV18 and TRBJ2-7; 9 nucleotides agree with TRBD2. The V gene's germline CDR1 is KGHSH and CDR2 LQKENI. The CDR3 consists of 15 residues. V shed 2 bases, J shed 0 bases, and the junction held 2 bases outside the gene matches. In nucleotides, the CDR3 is TGTGCCAGCTCACCAACTAGCGGGTTCTCCTACGAGCAGTACTTC. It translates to CASSPTSGFSYEQYF.

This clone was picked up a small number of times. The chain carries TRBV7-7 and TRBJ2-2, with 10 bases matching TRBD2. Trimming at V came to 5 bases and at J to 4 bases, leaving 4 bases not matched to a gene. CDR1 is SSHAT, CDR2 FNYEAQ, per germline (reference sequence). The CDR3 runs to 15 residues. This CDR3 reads CASSTGLARTGELFF. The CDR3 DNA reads TGTGCCAGCAGCACGGGACTAGCGCGCACCGGGGAGCTGTTTTTT.

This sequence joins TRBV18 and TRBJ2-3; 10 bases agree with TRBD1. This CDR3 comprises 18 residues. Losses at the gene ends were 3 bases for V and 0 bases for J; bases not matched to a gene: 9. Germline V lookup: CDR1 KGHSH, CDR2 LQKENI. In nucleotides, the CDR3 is TGTGCCAGCTCACCTGGACAGGGGGATAGGTTAAGCACAGATACGCAGTATTTT. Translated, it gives CASSPGQGDRLSTDTQYF. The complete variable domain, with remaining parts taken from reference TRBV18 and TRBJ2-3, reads NAGVMQNPRHLVRRRGQEARLRCSPMKGHSHVYWYRQLPEEGLKFMVYLQKENIIDESGMPKERFSAEFPKEGPSILRIQQVVRGDSAAYFCASSPGQGDRLSTDTQYFGPGTRLTVL.

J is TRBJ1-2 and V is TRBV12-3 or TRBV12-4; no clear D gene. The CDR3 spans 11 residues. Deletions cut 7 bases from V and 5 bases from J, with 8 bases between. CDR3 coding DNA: TGTGCCAGCAAAGGGTTTTATGGCTACACCTTC. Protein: CASKGFYGYTF.

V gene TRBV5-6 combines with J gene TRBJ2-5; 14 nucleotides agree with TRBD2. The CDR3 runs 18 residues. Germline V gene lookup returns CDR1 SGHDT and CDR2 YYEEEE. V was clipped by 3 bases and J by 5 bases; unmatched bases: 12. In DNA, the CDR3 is TGTGCCAGCAGCTACGGACTAGCGGGAGGCCACACGACCGAGACCCAGTACTTC. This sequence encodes CASSYGLAGGHTTETQYF.

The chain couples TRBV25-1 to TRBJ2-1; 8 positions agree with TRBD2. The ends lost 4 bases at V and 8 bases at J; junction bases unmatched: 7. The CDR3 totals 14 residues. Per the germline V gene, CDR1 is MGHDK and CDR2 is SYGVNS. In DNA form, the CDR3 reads TGTGCCAGCAGTGGAGAGCGGGAGTACGATGAGCAGTTCTTC. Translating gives CASSGEREYDEQFF.

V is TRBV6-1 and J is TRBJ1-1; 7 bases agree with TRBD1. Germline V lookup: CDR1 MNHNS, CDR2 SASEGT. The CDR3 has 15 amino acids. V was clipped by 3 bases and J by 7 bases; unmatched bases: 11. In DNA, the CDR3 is TGTGCCAGCAGTGATGGATCGACAGGGACATTTGAAGCTTTCTTT. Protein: CASSDGSTGTFEAFF.

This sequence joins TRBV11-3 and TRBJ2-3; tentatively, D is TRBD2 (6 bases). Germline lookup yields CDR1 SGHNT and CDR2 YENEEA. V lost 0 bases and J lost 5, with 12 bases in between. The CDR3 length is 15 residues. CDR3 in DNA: TGTGCCAGCAGCTTAGAGGGCGGGGCTGGAGATACGCAGTATTTT. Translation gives CASSLEGGAGDTQYF.

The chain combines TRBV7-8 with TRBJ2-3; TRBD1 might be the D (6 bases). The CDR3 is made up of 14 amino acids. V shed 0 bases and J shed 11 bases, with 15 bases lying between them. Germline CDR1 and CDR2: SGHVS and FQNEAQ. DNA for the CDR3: TGTGCCAGCAGCTTAGCCGGACAGACTGGGGTGCAGTATTTT. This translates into CASSLAGQTGVQYF.

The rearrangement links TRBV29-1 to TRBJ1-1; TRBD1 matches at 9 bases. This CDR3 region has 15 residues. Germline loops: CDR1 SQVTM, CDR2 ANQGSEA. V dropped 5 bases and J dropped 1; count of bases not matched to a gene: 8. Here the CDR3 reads CSVSPGTGTNTEAFF. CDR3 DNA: TGCAGCGTTAGTCCCGGGACAGGGACGAACACTGAAGCTTTCTTT.

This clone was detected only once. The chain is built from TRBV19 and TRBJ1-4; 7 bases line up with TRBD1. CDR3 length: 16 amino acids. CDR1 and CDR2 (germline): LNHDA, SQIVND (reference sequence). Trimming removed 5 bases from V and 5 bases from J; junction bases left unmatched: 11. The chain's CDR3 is CASSEYPGGWNEKLFF. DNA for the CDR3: TGTGCCAGTAGTGAATATCCAGGGGGATGGAATGAAAAACTGTTTTTT.

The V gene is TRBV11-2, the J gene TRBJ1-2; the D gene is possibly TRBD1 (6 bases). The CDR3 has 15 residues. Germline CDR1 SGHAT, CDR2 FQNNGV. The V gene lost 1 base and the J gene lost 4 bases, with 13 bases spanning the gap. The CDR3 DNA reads TGTGCCAGCAGCTTAGCGAGGGGGGAGCTCTATGGCTACACCTTC. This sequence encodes CASSLARGELYGYTF.

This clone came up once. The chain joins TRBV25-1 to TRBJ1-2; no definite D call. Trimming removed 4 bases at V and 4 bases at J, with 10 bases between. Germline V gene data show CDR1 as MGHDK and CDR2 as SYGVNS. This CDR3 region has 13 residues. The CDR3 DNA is TGTGCCAGCAGTGGGCCCGGATTCTATGGCTACACCTTC. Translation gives CASSGPGFYGYTF.

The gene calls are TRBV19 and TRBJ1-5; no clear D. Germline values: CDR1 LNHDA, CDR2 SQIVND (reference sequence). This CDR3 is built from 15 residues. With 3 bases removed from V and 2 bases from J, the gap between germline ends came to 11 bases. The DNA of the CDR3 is TGTGCCAGTAGTATCCAAGGGCAGGGCAATCAGCCCCAGCATTTT. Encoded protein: CASSIQGQGNQPQHF.